This TCR beta chain came from a study of beta chain features in type 1 diabetes. TCRB transcripts that were expressed got sequenced, as all of the isolated RNA had been reverse transcribed. Profiling relied on immunoSEQ multiplex PCR, and the TCRdb table lists in-frame clones only, not all of them. The sample has about 340,000 clones; roughly 14% are singletons. About 120 mL of blood, on average, came from one heparinised draw per donor. By way of CD45RO/CCR7/CD25/CD127/CD95/CD27, the CD4+ regulatory, stem cell-like memory, central memory and naive cells were sorted. Only a few counts were recorded for this clone. Its matching antigen is unknown. Study findings and constraints: For Type 1 diabetes patients, all four CD4+ subsets carried TCRB CDR3s that were moderately but significantly shorter. VDJ junctions in type 1 diabetes patients carried more deletions and fewer insertions.

Germline values: CDR1 GTSNPN, CDR2 SVGIG (reference sequence). Losses at the gene ends were 4 bases for V and 6 bases for J; bases not matched to a gene: 9. The CDR3 is 13 residues long. The clonotype comes from a woman in her late teens or twenties with type 1 diabetes. Sequenced: naive CD4+ T cells from blood. This chain links TRBV30 with TRBJ2-7, with 7 positions matching TRBD2. CDR3 nucleotide sequence: TGTGCCTGGAATCGTGGGGGGGAGACCGAGCAGTACTTC. Amino acid sequence: CAWNRGGETEQYF. The full variable domain, its missing parts supplied by reference TRBV30 and TRBJ2-7, is SQTIHQWPATLVQPVGSPLSLECTVEGTSNPNLYWYRQAAGRGLQLLFYSVGIGQISSEVPQNLSASRPQDRQFILSSKKLLLSDSGFYLCAWNRGGETEQYFGPGTRLTVT.